This T cell receptor (beta chain) was recovered during a study of beta chain features in type 1 diabetes. As every portion of the isolated RNA was reverse transcribed, the sequencing read expressed TCRB transcripts. Mean yield for stem cell-like memory T cell samples was about 1.01 million reads. TCRdb keeps only in-frame clones here, not all; method: immunoSEQ multiplex PCR. The sample lists roughly 120,000 clones, under 40% occurring once. Note on this clone: What it binds is unknown.

The germline gives CDR1 SGHRS, CDR2 YFSETQ. V was cut by 0 bases and J by 4 bases, with 9 bases left in between. This CDR3 spans 14 amino acids. The study's findings and limits: In comparison with healthy donors, patients had naive, central memory and Treg TCRB repertoires that appeared more similar. VDJ junctions from type 1 diabetes patients carried fewer insertions and larger deletions.

The receptor was derived from a woman younger than 35 in good health. Sequencing input: stem cell memory CD4+ T cells from blood. The rearrangement links TRBV5-1 to TRBJ2-3; D unclear. DNA of the CDR3: TGCGCCAGCAGCTTGGTGGCTAGTTCAGATACGCAGTATTTT. Translated: CASSLVASSDTQYF. Full variable domain (remainder filled in from reference TRBV5-1 and TRBJ2-3): KAGVTQTPRYLIKTRGQQVTLSCSPISGHRSVSWYQQTPGQGLQFLFEYFSETQRNKGNFPGRFSGRQFSNSRSEMNVSTLELGDSALYLCASSLVASSDTQYFGPGTRLTVL.